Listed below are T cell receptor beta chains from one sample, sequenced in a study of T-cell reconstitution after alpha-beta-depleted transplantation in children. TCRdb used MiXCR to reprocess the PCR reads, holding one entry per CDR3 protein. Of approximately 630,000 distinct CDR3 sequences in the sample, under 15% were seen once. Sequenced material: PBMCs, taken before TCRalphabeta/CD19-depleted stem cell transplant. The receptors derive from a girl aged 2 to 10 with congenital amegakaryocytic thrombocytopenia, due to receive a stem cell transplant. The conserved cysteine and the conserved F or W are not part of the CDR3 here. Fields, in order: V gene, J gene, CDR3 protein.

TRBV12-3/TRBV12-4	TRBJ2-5	ASSHPGLAGIQETQY
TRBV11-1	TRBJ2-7	ASSRAENYEQY
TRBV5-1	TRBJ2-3	ASSRRDYRDTQY
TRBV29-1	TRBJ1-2	SVDRGDT
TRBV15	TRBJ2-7	ATSRGGLSSYEQY
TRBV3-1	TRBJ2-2	ASSQSPAMNTGELF
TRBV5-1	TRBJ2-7	ASSLDVSLYEQY
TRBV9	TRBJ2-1	ASSAVLGSSGPSDEQF
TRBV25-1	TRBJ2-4	ASSETGTGVKNIQY
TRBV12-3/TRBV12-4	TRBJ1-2	ASSGSGLNGYT
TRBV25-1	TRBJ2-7	ASKPNPYEQY
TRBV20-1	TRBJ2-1	CATAQTSGRKYEQF
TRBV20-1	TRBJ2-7	SASGGSSYEQS
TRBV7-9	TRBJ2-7	ASSRWPDYEQY
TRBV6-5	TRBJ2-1	ASSLLAGGANEQF
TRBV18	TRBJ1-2	ASSPDRLYGYT
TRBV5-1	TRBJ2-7	ASSATSGTNYEQY
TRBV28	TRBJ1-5	ASSSQAHSNQPQH
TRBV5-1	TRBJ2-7	ASSLDGGPYEQY
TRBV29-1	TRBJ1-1	SVAWVGTEAF
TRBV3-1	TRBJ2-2	ASSQVQSGRATGELF
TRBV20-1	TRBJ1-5	SARGGQVNQPQH
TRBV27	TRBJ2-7	ASGRLADEQY